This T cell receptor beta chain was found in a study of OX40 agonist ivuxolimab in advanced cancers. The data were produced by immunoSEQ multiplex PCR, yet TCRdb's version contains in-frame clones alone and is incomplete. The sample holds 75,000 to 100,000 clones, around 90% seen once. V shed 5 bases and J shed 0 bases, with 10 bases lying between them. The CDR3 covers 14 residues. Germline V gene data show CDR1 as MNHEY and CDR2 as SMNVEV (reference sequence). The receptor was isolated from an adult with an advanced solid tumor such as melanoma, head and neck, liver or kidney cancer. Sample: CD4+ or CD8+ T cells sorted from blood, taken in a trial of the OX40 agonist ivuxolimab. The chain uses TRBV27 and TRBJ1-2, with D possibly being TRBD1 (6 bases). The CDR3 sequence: CASSTGQTNYGYTF. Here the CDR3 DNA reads TGTGCCAGCAGTACCGGACAGACTAACTATGGCTACACCTTC.